The T cell receptor (beta chain) described here comes from a study of T cell responses to AZD1222 COVID-19 vaccine. Study background: Second doses at about 4 or about 12 weeks were pooled.

Trimming cost V 5 bases and J 4 bases, with 20 bases left between them. The germline V gene has CDR1 PRHDT and CDR2 FYEKMQ (reference sequence). The CDR3 contains 16 residues. The repertoire was sequenced with immunoSEQ multiplex PCR; TCRdb's copy has only in-frame clones and lacks some. The table shows 100,000 to 150,000 clones, with over 75% occurring only once. This specimen was peripheral blood, taken on day 0 of AZD1222 vaccination. The chain couples TRBV13 to TRBJ1-2, with D perhaps TRBD1 (6 bases). The source is an adult in good health. CDR3 in DNA: TGTGCCAGCAGCAAAGGGGCGGGGGGGCCCGCCTATGGCTACACCTTC. It codes for CASSKGAGGPAYGYTF.